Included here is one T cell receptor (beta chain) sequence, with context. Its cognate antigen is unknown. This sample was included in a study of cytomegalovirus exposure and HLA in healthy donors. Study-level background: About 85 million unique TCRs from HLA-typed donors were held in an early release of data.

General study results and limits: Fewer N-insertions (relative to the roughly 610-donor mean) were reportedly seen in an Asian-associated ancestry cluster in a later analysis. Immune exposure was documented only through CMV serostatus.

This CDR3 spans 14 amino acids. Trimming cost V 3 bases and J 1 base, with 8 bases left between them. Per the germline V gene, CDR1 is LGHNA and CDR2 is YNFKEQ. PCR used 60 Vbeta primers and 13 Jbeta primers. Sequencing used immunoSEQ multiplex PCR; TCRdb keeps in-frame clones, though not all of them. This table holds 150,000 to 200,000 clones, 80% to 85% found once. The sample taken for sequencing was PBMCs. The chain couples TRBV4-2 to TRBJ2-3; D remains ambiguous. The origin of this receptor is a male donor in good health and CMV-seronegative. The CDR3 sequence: CASSHGRGTDTQYF. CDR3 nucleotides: TGTGCCAGCAGCCATGGGCGTGGCACAGATACGCAGTATTTT.